The 22 T cell receptor beta chains listed next were all sequenced from one sample in a study of blood T cells in healthy people across ages. Using a J-beta primer mix together with a sample-barcoded 5' primer, a second PCR was run for about 6 to 11 cycles. TCRdb analysed the 5' RACE reads with MiXCR anew, one entry per CDR3 protein. Among under 1 million distinct CDR3 sequences listed, 44% were seen once. Material: blood. Source of these receptors: a man aged 55 to 70 in good health.

The V call is TRBV27, the J call TRBJ2-3; TRBD1 agrees at 8 bases. The length of the CDR3 is 16 residues. The V and J ends lost 5 bases and 3 bases, in that order; junction bases with no gene match: 10. The germline V gene encodes CDR1 MNHEY and CDR2 SMNVEV (reference sequence). The CDR3 loop is CASSPRQGRKTDTQYF. The DNA of the CDR3 is TGTGCCAGCAGTCCCAGACAGGGGCGTAAGACAGATACGCAGTATTTT.

J is TRBJ1-2 and V is TRBV3-1; no reliable D call. CDR3 length: 11 residues. V lost 1 base, J lost 13 bases, and 10 bases lay in between. The germline gives CDR1 LGHDT, CDR2 YNNKEL (reference sequence). CDR3 nucleotide sequence: TGTGCCAGCAGCCAAGGCCCACTGGGCACCTTC. Protein product: CASSQGPLGTF.

The J gene is TRBJ2-7, the V gene TRBV5-1, with 10 bases aligning to TRBD1. The DNA end lines up better with TRBJ2-5; the J call may be wrong. CDR1 is SGHRS and CDR2 is YFSETQ in the germline V gene. The CDR3 totals 15 residues. The CDR3 region is CASSPLGQGTETQYF. CDR3 bases: TGCGCCAGCAGCCCCCTGGGACAGGGGACGGAGACCCAGTACTTC.

Concerning this clonotype itself: One junction end disagrees with the germline gene, perhaps due to a read error. The chain links TRBV6-5 to TRBJ1-6; D remains ambiguous. This CDR3 comprises 16 residues. Germline values: CDR1 MNHEY, CDR2 SVGAGI. CDR3 in DNA: TGTGCCAGCAGTTACTCTGCCCTTCGGGTCAATTCGCCCCTCCACTTT. Protein product: CASSYSALRVNSPLHF.

This clonotype was recorded a few times. The chain links TRBV20-1 to TRBJ1-5; possibly TRBD1 for D (6 bases). The length of the CDR3 is 15 residues. Germline assignment: CDR1 DFQATT and CDR2 SNEGSKA (reference sequence). V shed 0 bases and J shed 1 base, with 10 bases lying between them. This chain's CDR3 is CSARDPRGSNQPQHF. CDR3 in DNA: TGCAGTGCTAGAGATCCCAGGGGCAGCAATCAGCCCCAGCATTTT.

The V gene is TRBV11-2, the J gene TRBJ2-4, with 9 bases fitting TRBD2. Losses at the gene ends were 0 bases for V and 1 base for J; bases not matched to a gene: 4. CDR3 length: 17 residues. Per the germline V gene, CDR1 is SGHAT and CDR2 is FQNNGV. This CDR3 is CASSLDGSGGAKNIQYF. DNA of the CDR3: TGTGCCAGCAGCTTAGATGGAAGCGGGGGGGCCAAAAACATTCAGTACTTC.

The V gene is TRBV7-3, the J gene TRBJ2-5; 7 bases agree with TRBD1. Unmatched junction bases numbered 18, after V lost 3 bases and J lost 11 bases. The V gene's germline CDR1 is SGHTA and CDR2 FQGTGA. The CDR3 is 16 residues long. DNA of the CDR3: TGTGCCAGCAGCTTTAACCGGAGTGACAGGGTGAAGGAGCAGTACTTC. This sequence encodes CASSFNRSDRVKEQYF.

This clonotype was seen a single time. The J gene is TRBJ1-5, the V gene TRBV2; 7 bases map to TRBD1. In germline, CDR1 is SNHLY, CDR2 FYNNEI. The CDR3 contains 15 residues. V shed 6 bases and J 4 bases; nucleotides not matched to a gene: 9. The CDR3 sequence is CASRDRYGRNQPQHF. DNA of the CDR3: TGTGCCAGCAGGGACAGGTATGGGAGGAATCAGCCCCAGCATTTT.

This clonotype appeared many times. V usage is TRBV11-2 and J usage is TRBJ2-1, with no clear D. V lost 1 base and J lost 5, with 6 bases in between. Germline loops: CDR1 SGHAT, CDR2 FQNNGV. The CDR3 contains 13 residues. For the CDR3, the DNA is TGTGCCAGCAGCTTAGGGTCCAACAATGAGCAGTTCTTC. Encoded protein: CASSLGSNNEQFF.

The J gene is TRBJ1-1, the V gene TRBV11-2; no clear D gene. V lost 3 bases and J 4 bases, leaving 21 bases between the germline ends. The CDR3 has 17 residues. Germline V gene data show CDR1 as SGHAT and CDR2 as FQNNGV. The CDR3 loop is CASSLQSRARQGTEAFF. DNA for the CDR3: TGTGCCAGCAGCTTGCAATCACGGGCACGTCAAGGCACTGAAGCTTTCTTT.

This chain connects TRBV12-3 or TRBV12-4 to TRBJ2-5; D perhaps matches TRBD2 (6 bases). CDR3 length: 15 residues. The ends were cut back, 6 bases at V and 1 base at J, with 15 bases in the middle. Written as DNA, the CDR3 is TGTGCCAGCAGGCCTAACCCGGGACTCCAAGAGACCCAGTACTTC. Its protein is CASRPNPGLQETQYF.

CDR3 protein: CASSATREGTQYF. The CDR3 coding sequence is TGTGCCAGCAGTGCAACACGGGAAGGGACCCAGTACTTC. V is TRBV12-3 or TRBV12-4 and J is TRBJ2-5; D may be TRBD2 (5 bases). Trimming stripped 5 bases from V and 7 bases from J, with 14 bases between. This CDR3 region has 13 residues.

This chain uses TRBV15 with TRBJ2-1; D gene uncertain. V was pared by 0 bases and J by 1 base, with 7 bases between. Germline CDR1 LNHNV, CDR2 YYDKDF (reference sequence). CDR3 length: 15 amino acids. The CDR3 sequence is CATSRDGESYNEQFF. CDR3 DNA: TGTGCCACCAGCAGAGATGGCGAATCCTACAATGAGCAGTTCTTC.

The chain has TRBV2 and TRBJ2-7; perhaps TRBD2 as D (5 bases). Germline CDR1 SNHLY, CDR2 FYNNEI. The CDR3 is 16 amino acids. The V gene lost 1 base and the J gene lost 0 bases, with 13 bases spanning the gap. CDR3 region: CASSEGGGWSSYEQYF. The CDR3 DNA follows: TGTGCCAGCAGTGAAGGAGGCGGGTGGAGCTCCTACGAGCAGTACTTC.

This clonotype was seen only a few times. V gene TRBV7-2 combines with J gene TRBJ1-5; no clear D. CDR1 is SGHTA and CDR2 is FQGNSA in the germline V gene. Trimming shortened V by 5 bases and J by 4 bases, and 12 bases separated the two germline ends. The CDR3 has 14 residues. CDR3 protein: CASSPGPTNQPQHF. The CDR3 nucleotides are TGTGCCAGCAGCCCCGGACCGACTAATCAGCCCCAGCATTTT.

The rearrangement joins TRBV20-1 to TRBJ2-5, with 7 bases fitting TRBD2. Germline CDR1 is DFQATT and CDR2 is SNEGSKA (reference sequence). V lost 5 bases and J lost 1; bases outside the gene matches: 7. This CDR3 spans 14 amino acids. The CDR3 DNA is TGCAGTGCTGTAAGCGGGGTGCTCCAAGAGACCCAGTACTTC. Encoded protein: CSAVSGVLQETQYF.

This clonotype was detected a few times. V and J are TRBV7-9 and TRBJ1-2; TRBD1 is a possible D gene (5 bases). V gave up 3 bases and J gave up 1 base, with 9 bases separating them. In germline, CDR1 is SEHNR, CDR2 FQNEAQ (reference sequence). The CDR3 is made up of 14 amino acids. As DNA, the CDR3 is TGTGCCAGCAGCTTGGACGGGGGTAACTATGGCTACACCTTC. Translation gives CASSLDGGNYGYTF.

CDR3 region: CASSRYSATTQYF. The CDR3 DNA reads as TGTGCCAGCAGTCGTTACTCGGCGACTACGCAGTATTTT. The chain couples TRBV27 to TRBJ2-3; D is ambiguous. In germline, CDR1 is MNHEY, CDR2 SMNVEV (reference sequence). The CDR3 is 13 amino acids. V was trimmed by 5 bases and J by 8 bases, leaving 14 bases between them.

A few counts support this clonotype. The J gene is TRBJ2-2, the V gene TRBV4-3, with D hard to call. This CDR3 region has 14 residues. Germline V gene data show CDR1 as LGHNA and CDR2 as YSLEER. With 0 bases removed from V and 4 bases from J, the gap between germline ends came to 6 bases. The CDR3 DNA reads as TGCGCCAGCAGCCAAGACCGATTCACCGGGGAGCTGTTTTTT. Amino acid sequence: CASSQDRFTGELFF.

The chain recombines TRBV7-9 with TRBJ1-2; D unclear. Germline loops: CDR1 SEHNR, CDR2 FQNEAQ (reference sequence). With 1 base removed from V and 7 bases from J, the gap between germline ends came to 13 bases. The CDR3 loop spans 14 amino acids. The CDR3 nucleotides are TGTGCCAGCAGCTTAGAGGCTCGGGGTTCTGGCTACACCTTC. Translation: CASSLEARGSGYTF.

This clonotype was picked up one time. This chain joins TRBV12-3 or TRBV12-4 and TRBJ2-7; D may be TRBD2 (6 bases). The CDR3 length is 15 residues. V lost 1 base, J lost 7 bases, and 17 bases lay in between. The CDR3 nucleotides read TGTGCCAGCAGTTTAGGACGAGCGGGCTACAATGAGCAGTACTTC. This gives the protein CASSLGRAGYNEQYF.

This chain joins TRBV6-5 and TRBJ2-7; possible D gene TRBD1, 6 bases. The CDR3 has 16 amino acids. The ends were cut back, 6 bases at V and 1 base at J, with 19 bases in the middle. Germline V CDR1 and CDR2: MNHEY, SVGAGI. CDR3 sequence reads: CASRPLGARGSYEQYF. The CDR3 coding sequence is TGTGCCAGCAGACCCCTGGGGGCGAGGGGATCCTACGAGCAGTACTTC.